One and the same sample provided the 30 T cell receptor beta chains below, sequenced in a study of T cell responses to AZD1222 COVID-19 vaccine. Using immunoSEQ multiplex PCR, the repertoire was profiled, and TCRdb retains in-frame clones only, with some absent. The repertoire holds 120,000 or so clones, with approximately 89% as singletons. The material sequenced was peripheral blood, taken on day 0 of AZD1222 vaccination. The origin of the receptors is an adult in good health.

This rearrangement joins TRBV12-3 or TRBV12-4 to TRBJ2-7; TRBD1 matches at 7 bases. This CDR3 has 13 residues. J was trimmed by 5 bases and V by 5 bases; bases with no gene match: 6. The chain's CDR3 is CASSEGGYHEQYF. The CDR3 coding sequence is TGTGCCAGCAGTGAAGGGGGCTACCACGAGCAGTACTTC.

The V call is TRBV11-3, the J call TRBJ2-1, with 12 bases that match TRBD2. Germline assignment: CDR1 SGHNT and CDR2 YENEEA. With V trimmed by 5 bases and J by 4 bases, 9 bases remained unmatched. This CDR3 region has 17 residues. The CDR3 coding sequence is TGTGCCAGCAGCCCGAGGGGGCTAGCGGGAGGGTACAATGAGCAGTTCTTC. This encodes CASSPRGLAGGYNEQFF.

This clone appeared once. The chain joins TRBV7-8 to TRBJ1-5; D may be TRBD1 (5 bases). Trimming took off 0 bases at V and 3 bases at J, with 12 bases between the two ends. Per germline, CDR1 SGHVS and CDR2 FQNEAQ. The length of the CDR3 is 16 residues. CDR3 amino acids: CASSLARWGDNQPQHF. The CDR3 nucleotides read TGTGCCAGCAGCTTAGCTCGGTGGGGGGACAATCAGCCCCAGCATTTT. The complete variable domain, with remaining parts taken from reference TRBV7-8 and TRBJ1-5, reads GAGVSQSPRYKVAKRGQDVALRCDPISGHVSLFWYQQALGQGPEFLTYFQNEAQLDKSGLPSDRFFAERPEGSVSTLKIQRTQQEDSAVYLCASSLARWGDNQPQHFGDGTRLSIL.

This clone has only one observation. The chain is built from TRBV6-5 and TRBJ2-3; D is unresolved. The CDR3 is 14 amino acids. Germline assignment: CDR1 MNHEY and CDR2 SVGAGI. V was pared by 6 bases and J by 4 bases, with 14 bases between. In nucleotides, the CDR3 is TGTGCCAGCAGGGCAATTGGTTGGTCAGATACGCAGTATTTT. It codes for CASRAIGWSDTQYF.

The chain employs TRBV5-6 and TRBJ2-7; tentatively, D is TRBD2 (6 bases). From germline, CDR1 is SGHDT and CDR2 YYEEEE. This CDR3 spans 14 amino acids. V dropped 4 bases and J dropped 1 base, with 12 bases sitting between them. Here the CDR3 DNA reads TGTGCCAGCAGCCAACCGGGACTGTCCTACGAGCAGTACTTC. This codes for CASSQPGLSYEQYF.

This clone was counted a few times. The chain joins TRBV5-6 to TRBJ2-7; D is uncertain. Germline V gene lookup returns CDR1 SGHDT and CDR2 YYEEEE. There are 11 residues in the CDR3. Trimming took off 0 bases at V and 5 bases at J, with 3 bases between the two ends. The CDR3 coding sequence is TGTGCCAGCAGCTTGGTCAACGAGCAGTACTTC. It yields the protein CASSLVNEQYF.

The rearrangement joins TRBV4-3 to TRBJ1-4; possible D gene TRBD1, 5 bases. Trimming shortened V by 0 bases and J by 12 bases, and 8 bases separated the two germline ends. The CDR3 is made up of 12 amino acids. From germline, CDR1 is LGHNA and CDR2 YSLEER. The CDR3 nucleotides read TGCGCCAGCAGCCAAGATGGAGGGGAACTGTTTTTT. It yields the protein CASSQDGGELFF.

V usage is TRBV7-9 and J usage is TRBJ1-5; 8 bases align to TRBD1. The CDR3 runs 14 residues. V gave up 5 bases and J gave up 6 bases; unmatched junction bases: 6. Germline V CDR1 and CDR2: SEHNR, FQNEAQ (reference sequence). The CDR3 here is CASSQTGEGQPQHF. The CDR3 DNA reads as TGTGCCAGCAGCCAGACAGGGGAGGGTCAGCCCCAGCATTTT.

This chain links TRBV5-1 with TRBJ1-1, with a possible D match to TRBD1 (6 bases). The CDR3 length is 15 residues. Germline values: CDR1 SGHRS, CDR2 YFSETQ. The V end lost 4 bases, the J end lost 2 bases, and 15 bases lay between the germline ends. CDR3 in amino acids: CASSTQTGDNTEAFF. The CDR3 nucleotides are TGCGCCAGCAGCACCCAGACAGGCGATAACACTGAAGCTTTCTTT.

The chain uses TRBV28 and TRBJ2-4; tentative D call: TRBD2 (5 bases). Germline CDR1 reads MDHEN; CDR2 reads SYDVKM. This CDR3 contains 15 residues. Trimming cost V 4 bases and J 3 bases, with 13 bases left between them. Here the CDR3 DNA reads TGTGCCAGCAGTTCTTACGGGATCGGCAAAAACATTCAGTACTTC. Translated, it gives CASSSYGIGKNIQYF.

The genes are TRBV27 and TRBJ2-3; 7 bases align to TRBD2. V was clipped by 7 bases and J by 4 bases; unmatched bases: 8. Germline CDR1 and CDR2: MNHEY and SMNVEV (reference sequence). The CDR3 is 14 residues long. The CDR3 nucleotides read TGTGCCAGCACCTGGGCGGGAGCGTCAGATACGCAGTATTTT. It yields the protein CASTWAGASDTQYF.

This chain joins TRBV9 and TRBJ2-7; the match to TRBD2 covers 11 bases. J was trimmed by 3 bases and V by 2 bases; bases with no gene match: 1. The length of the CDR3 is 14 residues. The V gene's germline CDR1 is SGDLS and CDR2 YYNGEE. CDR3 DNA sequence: TGTGCCAGCAGCGTCGGACTAGCGGGCTACGAGCAGTACTTC. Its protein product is CASSVGLAGYEQYF.

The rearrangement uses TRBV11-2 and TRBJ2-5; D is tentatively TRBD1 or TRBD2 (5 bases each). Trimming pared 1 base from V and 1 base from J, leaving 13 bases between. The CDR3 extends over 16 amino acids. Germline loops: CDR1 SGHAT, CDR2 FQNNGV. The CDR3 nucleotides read TGTGCCAGCAGCTTAGGGAGCGCAGGGAGCCAAGAGACCCAGTACTTC. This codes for CASSLGSAGSQETQYF.

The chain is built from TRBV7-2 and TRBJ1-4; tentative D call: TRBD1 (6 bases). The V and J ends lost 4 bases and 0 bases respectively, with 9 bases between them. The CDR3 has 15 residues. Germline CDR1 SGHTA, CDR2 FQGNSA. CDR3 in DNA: TGTGCCAGCAGCTCAAGGACAGCAACTAATGAAAAACTGTTTTTT. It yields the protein CASSSRTATNEKLFF.

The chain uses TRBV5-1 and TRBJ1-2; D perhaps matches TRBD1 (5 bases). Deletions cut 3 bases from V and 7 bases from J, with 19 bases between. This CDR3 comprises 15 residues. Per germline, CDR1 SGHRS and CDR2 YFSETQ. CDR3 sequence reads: CASSSSQGRHRGYTF. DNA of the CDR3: TGCGCCAGCAGCTCCTCCCAGGGAAGACATCGTGGCTACACCTTC. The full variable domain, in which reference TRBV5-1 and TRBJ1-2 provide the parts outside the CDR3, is KAGVTQTPRYLIKTRGQQVTLSCSPISGHRSVSWYQQTPGQGLQFLFEYFSETQRNKGNFPGRFSGRQFSNSRSEMNVSTLELGDSALYLCASSSSQGRHRGYTFGSGTRLTVV.

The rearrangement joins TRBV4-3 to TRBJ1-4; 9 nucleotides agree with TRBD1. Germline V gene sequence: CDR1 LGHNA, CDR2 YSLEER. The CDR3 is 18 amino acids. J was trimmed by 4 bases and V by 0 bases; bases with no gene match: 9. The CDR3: CASSQEFSGTGNNEKLFF. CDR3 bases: TGCGCCAGCAGCCAAGAGTTCAGCGGGACAGGGAATAATGAAAAACTGTTTTTT.

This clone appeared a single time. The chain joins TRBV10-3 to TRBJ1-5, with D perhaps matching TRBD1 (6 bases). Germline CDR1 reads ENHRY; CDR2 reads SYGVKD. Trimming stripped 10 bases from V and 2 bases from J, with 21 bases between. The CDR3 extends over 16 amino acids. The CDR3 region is CASGQPAKSGNQPQHF. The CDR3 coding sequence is TGTGCCAGCGGACAGCCCGCCAAGTCCGGCAATCAGCCCCAGCATTTT.

CDR3 region: CSVHRGAGAADTQYF. CDR3 nucleotides: TGCAGCGTACACAGAGGGGCGGGAGCAGCAGATACGCAGTATTTT. The chain carries TRBV29-1 and TRBJ2-3, with 7 bases fitting TRBD2. V was pared by 6 bases and J by 4 bases, with 13 bases of the junction left unmatched. This CDR3 region has 15 residues. Germline CDR1 is SQVTM and CDR2 is ANQGSEA.

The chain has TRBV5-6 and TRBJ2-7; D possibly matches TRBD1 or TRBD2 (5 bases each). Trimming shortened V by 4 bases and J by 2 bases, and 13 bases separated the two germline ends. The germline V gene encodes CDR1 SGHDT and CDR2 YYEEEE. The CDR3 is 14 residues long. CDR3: CASSPGTVPYEQYF. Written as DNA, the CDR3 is TGTGCCAGCAGCCCCGGGACGGTCCCCTACGAGCAGTACTTC.

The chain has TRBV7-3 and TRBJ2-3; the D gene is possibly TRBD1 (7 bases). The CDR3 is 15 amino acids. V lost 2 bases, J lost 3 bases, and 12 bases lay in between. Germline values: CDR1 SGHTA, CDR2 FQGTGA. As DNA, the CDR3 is TGTGCCAGCAGCTTACAGGGGGGTGGTACAGATACGCAGTATTTT. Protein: CASSLQGGGTDTQYF.

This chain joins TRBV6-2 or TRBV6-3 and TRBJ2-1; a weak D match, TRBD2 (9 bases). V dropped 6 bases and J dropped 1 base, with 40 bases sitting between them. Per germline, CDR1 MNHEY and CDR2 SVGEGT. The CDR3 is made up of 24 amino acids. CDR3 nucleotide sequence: TGTGCCAGCAGCCGCCCCCCAGGGGGCGAGGGTAGTAGCGGGAGATTATGGTCCTACAATGAGCAGTTCTTC. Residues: CASSRPPGGEGSSGRLWSYNEQFF.

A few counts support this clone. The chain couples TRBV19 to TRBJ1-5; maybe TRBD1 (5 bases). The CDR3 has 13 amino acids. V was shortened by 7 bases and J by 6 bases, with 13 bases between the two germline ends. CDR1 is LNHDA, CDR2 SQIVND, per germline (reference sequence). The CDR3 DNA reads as TGTGCCAGTACCCCGAACGGGGGTCAGCCCCAGCATTTT. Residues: CASTPNGGQPQHF.

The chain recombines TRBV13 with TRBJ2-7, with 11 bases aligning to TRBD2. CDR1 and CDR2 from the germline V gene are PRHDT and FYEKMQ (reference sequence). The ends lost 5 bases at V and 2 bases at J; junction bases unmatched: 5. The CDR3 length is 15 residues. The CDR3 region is CASSPTSGVTYEQYF. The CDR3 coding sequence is TGTGCCAGCAGCCCGACTAGCGGGGTGACCTACGAGCAGTACTTC.

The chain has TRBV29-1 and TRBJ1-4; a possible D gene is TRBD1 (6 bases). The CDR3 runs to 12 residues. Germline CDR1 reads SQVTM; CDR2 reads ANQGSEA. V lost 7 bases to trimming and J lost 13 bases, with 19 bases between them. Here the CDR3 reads CSARGGGEGLFF. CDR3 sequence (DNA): TGCAGCGCCAGGGGAGGTGGTGAAGGACTGTTTTTT.

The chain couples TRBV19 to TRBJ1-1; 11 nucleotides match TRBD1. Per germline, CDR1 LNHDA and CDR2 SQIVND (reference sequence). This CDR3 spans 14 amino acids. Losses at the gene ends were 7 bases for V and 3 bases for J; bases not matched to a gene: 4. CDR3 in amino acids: CASNGDRGYTEAFF. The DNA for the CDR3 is TGTGCCAGTAATGGGGACAGGGGGTACACTGAAGCTTTCTTT.

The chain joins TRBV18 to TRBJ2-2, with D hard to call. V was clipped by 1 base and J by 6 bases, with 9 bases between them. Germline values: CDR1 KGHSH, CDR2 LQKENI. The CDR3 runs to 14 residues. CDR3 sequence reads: CASSPLIGPGELFF. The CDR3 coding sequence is TGTGCCAGCTCACCACTGATCGGGCCCGGGGAGCTGTTTTTT.

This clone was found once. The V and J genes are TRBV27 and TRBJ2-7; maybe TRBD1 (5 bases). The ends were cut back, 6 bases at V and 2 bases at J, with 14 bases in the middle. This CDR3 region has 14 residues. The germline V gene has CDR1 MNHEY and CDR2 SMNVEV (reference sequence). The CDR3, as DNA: TGTGCCAGCAGGGACCGACAGCCTCCCTACGAGCAGTACTTC. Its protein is CASRDRQPPYEQYF.

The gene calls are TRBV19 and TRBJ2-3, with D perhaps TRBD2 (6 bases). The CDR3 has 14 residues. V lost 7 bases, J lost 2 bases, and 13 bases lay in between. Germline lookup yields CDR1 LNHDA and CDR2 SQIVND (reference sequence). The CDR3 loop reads CASKDYQDTDTQYF. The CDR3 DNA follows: TGTGCCAGTAAGGACTACCAGGACACAGATACGCAGTATTTT.

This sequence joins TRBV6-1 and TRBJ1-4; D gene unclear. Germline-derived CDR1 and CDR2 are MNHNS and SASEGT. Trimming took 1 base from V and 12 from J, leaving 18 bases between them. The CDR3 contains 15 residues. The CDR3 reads CASSEDSRQGRELFF. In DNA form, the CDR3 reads TGTGCCAGCAGTGAAGACAGTCGTCAAGGTAGAGAACTGTTTTTT.

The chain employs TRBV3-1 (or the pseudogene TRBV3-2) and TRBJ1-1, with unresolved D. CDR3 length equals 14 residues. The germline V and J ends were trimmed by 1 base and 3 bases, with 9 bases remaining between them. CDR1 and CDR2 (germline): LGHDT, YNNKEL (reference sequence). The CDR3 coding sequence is TGTGCCAGCAGCCAAGGGGAATCGGACACTGAAGCTTTCTTT. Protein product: CASSQGESDTEAFF.